The 30 T cell receptor beta chains presented below share a single source sample, sequenced in a study of blood T cells in healthy people across ages. With a J-beta primer mix and a sample-barcoded 5' primer, a second PCR ran about 7 to 12 cycles. TCRdb reprocessed the 5' RACE reads via MiXCR and lists one record per CDR3 protein. The table has some 1.1 million distinct CDR3 sequences, 35% to 40% seen once. Material: blood. These receptors came from a man between 18 and 29 years old in good health.

The V and J genes are TRBV4-1 and TRBJ2-2; 9 bases are shared with TRBD1. Trimming cost V 0 bases and J 5 bases; bases outside gene matches: 10. The germline V gene has CDR1 MGHRA and CDR2 YSYEKL. The CDR3 contains 18 residues. The CDR3 DNA reads as TGCGCCAGCAGCCAAGATCTCCGGTTGGGGACAGGGACCGGGGAGCTGTTTTTT. It encodes CASSQDLRLGTGTGELFF.

In regard to this clonotype: A much more abundant neighbour one base away suggests this may be a read error. The V call is TRBV6-5, the J call TRBJ2-1, with 12 bases identical to TRBD2. The CDR3 has 15 residues. The germline V gene has CDR1 MNHEY and CDR2 SVGAGI. The CDR3 loop is CAGSYGLAGNNEQFF. DNA for the CDR3: TGTGCCGGCAGTTACGGACTAGCGGGGAACAATGAGCAGTTCTTC.

The rearrangement links TRBV7-2 to TRBJ2-3; 9 bases agree with TRBD2. This CDR3 has 16 amino acids. Per the germline V gene, CDR1 is SGHTA and CDR2 is FQGNSA. Trimming took 1 base from V and 2 from J; bases not matched to a gene: 4. The CDR3, as DNA: TGTGCCAGCAGCTTAGTCCTAGCGGGGATCACAGATACGCAGTATTTT. It specifies CASSLVLAGITDTQYF.

The genes are TRBV7-2 and TRBJ1-2; 7 nucleotides match TRBD1. J lost 7 bases, V lost 5 bases, and 13 bases had no gene match. Germline lookup yields CDR1 SGHTA and CDR2 FQGNSA. The CDR3 consists of 15 residues. The CDR3 sequence is CASSELYGTAFGYTF. The CDR3 coding sequence is TGTGCCAGCAGCGAACTCTACGGGACAGCTTTTGGCTACACCTTC. The full variable domain, completed using reference TRBV7-2 and TRBJ1-2, is GAGVSQSPSNKVTEKGKDVELRCDPISGHTALYWYRQSLGQGLEFLIYFQGNSAPDKSGLPSDRFSAERTGGSVSTLTIQRTQQEDSAVYLCASSELYGTAFGYTFGSGTRLTVV.

Comments on this clonotype: Possible read error: a much larger clone is one base away. This chain links TRBV4-1 with TRBJ2-1; TRBD2 matches 7 bases. This CDR3 contains 16 residues. Germline CDR1 MGHRA, CDR2 YSYEKL. CDR3 in amino acids: CASSLSSGANYSEQFF. The CDR3 nucleotides are TGCGCCAGCAGCCTTTCTAGCGGAGCAAACTACAGTGAGCAGTTCTTC.

This clonotype was observed many times. The chain uses TRBV20-1 and TRBJ2-3, with 7 nucleotides matching TRBD1. CDR1 and CDR2 from the germline V gene are DFQATT and SNEGSKA (reference sequence). The CDR3 has 15 residues. The trim removed 3 bases at V and 0 bases at J, leaving 6 bases unmatched. CDR3 loop: CSASSLGQSTDTQYF. The CDR3 DNA reads as TGCAGTGCTAGTAGCTTGGGACAGAGCACAGATACGCAGTATTTT.

For this clonotype: Its ends do not fully match the called genes, so a read error is possible. This rearrangement joins TRBV4-2 to TRBJ2-5, with 7 bases aligning to TRBD1. CDR1 LGHNA and CDR2 YNFKEQ come from the germline V gene. This CDR3 comprises 15 residues. The DNA for the CDR3 is TGTGCCAGCAGCCAGACCCTCGGGACAGCAGAGACCCAGGACTTC. Encoded protein: CASSQTLGTAETQDF.

This clonotype was picked up a small number of times. This chain connects TRBV20-1 to TRBJ2-7, with D perhaps given as TRBD1 or TRBD2 (5 bases each). Germline V CDR1 and CDR2: DFQATT, SNEGSKA (reference sequence). The CDR3 runs 17 residues. V lost 0 bases and J 7 bases, leaving 25 bases between the germline ends. The CDR3 protein is CSARDLLGESLHNEQYF. As DNA, the CDR3 is TGCAGTGCTAGAGATCTTTTGGGGGAAAGTCTTCACAATGAGCAGTACTTC.

The V call is TRBV5-1, the J call TRBJ1-1; the match to TRBD1 covers 7 bases. Germline CDR1 is SGHRS and CDR2 is YFSETQ. CDR3 size: 15 residues. V shed 4 bases, J shed 2 bases, and the junction held 8 bases outside the gene matches. The CDR3 spells CASSRTTGSNTEAFF. As DNA, the CDR3 is TGCGCCAGCAGCAGAACGACAGGGAGCAACACTGAAGCTTTCTTT.

The CDR3 here is CASSKVSGTGASYEQYF. CDR3 coding DNA: TGTGCCAGCAGCAAAGTCTCTGGGACAGGAGCCTCCTACGAGCAGTACTTC. The rearrangement joins TRBV21-1 to TRBJ2-7; whether TRBD1, the table's D call, matches the DNA was not checked. TRBV21-1 is a pseudogene. This CDR3 region has 17 residues.

The CDR3 bases are TGTGCCAGCAGTGAAAGTAGCGCTGGTCGGGAGACCCAGTACTTC. Protein sequence: CASSESSAGRETQYF. This rearrangement joins TRBV6-1 to TRBJ2-5, with D perhaps matching TRBD2 (5 bases). Germline assignment: CDR1 MNHNS and CDR2 SASEGT. The CDR3 is 15 residues long. Trimming left V 2 bases short and J 5 bases short, with 15 bases between.

This chain's CDR3 is CSVAGTGEGISGNTIYF. The DNA for the CDR3 is TGCAGCGTTGCCGGGACAGGGGAGGGGATCTCTGGAAACACCATATATTTT. The rearrangement links TRBV29-1 to TRBJ1-3, with 10 positions matching TRBD1. With V trimmed by 4 bases and J by 0 bases, 9 bases remained unmatched. Germline V gene data show CDR1 as SQVTM and CDR2 as ANQGSEA. The CDR3 loop spans 17 amino acids.

This clonotype was recorded at least ten times. The chain couples TRBV12-3 or TRBV12-4 to TRBJ2-3; D unclear. The V and J ends lost 6 bases and 10 bases respectively, with 17 bases between them. CDR3 length: 13 amino acids. The CDR3 region is CASSKGGSPSQYF. DNA of the CDR3: TGTGCCAGCAGCAAAGGTGGCAGTCCCTCGCAGTATTTT.

There are a few counts of this clonotype. The gene calls are TRBV9 and TRBJ2-1, with D perhaps TRBD2 (5 bases). This CDR3 is built from 14 residues. CDR1 and CDR2 (germline): SGDLS, YYNGEE. V was cut by 0 bases and J by 7 bases, with 11 bases left in between. CDR3 sequence (DNA): TGTGCCAGCAGCGTAGACCTAGCATCGAATGAGCAGTTCTTC. Translation: CASSVDLASNEQFF.

The CDR3 DNA reads as TGTGCCATCTCCTCCAACGGGGGGGATGAGCAGTTCTTC. This translates into CAISSNGGDEQFF. V is TRBV24-1 and J is TRBJ2-1; the match to TRBD2 covers 8 bases. V was pared by 11 bases and J by 8 bases, with 10 bases of the junction left unmatched. This CDR3 is 13 amino acids long. CDR1 and CDR2 (germline): KGHDR, SFDVKD.

The table lists this clonotype with a few counts. The rearrangement links TRBV9 to TRBJ2-1, with D possibly being TRBD2 (6 bases). V lost 4 bases and J lost 6, with 11 bases in between. CDR1 is SGDLS and CDR2 is YYNGEE in the germline V gene. This CDR3 has 13 residues. The CDR3 DNA is TGTGCCAGCAGCCTGGGGGGAATCAATGAGCAGTTCTTC. As protein: CASSLGGINEQFF.

The DNA of the CDR3 is TGTGCCAGCAGGCCATCTGGGGGGGGGGCAGATACGCAGTATTTT. Translated: CASRPSGGGADTQYF. V usage is TRBV6-5 and J usage is TRBJ2-3; 7 bases are a match to TRBD2. Trimming cost V 6 bases and J 4 bases; bases outside gene matches: 10. Germline CDR1 is MNHEY and CDR2 is SVGAGI. The CDR3 is 15 amino acids.

The gene calls are TRBV7-8 and TRBJ2-7; the D is unclear. The CDR3 length is 14 residues. Trimming removed 3 bases from V and 0 bases from J, with 9 bases in between. The germline V gene encodes CDR1 SGHVS and CDR2 FQNEAQ. This CDR3 is CASSFRESSYEQYF. The CDR3 DNA reads as TGTGCCAGCAGCTTCCGAGAGAGCTCCTACGAGCAGTACTTC.

The rearrangement joins TRBV7-9 to TRBJ2-3; TRBD2 aligns across 7 bases. The J segment lost 2 bases and the V segment lost 1 base, leaving 6 bases of the junction unmatched. Germline assignment: CDR1 SEHNR and CDR2 FQNEAQ (reference sequence). CDR3 length: 16 residues. CDR3 DNA sequence: TGTGCCAGCAGCTTAGGGGCTAGCGGTCCCACAGATACGCAGTATTTT. As protein: CASSLGASGPTDTQYF.

Worth noting for this clonotype: This may come from a read error, since a much larger clone is one base off. The rearrangement uses TRBV5-1 and TRBJ1-2; D perhaps matches TRBD1 (6 bases). The CDR3 extends over 12 amino acids. Per germline, CDR1 SGHRS and CDR2 YFSETQ. In DNA, the CDR3 is TGCGCCAGCAGCGGACAGCTCTATGGCCACACCTTC. Translation gives CASSGQLYGHTF.

The chain uses TRBV12-3 or TRBV12-4 and TRBJ1-1; D gene uncertain. The CDR3 sequence is 13 residues long. Trimming took 3 bases from V and 3 from J, leaving 8 bases between them. The DNA for the CDR3 is TGTGCCAGCAGTTTGGCGGCTTACACTGAAGCTTTCTTT. Amino acids: CASSLAAYTEAFF.

The table lists this clonotype with a few counts. The V call is TRBV4-1, the J call TRBJ1-1; the D gene is possibly TRBD1 (5 bases). Germline CDR1 MGHRA, CDR2 YSYEKL. The CDR3 length is 15 residues. V gave up 4 bases and J gave up 3 bases, with 15 bases separating them. CDR3 nucleotides: TGCGCCAGCAGCCTGGTGCAGGGCGCGGACACTGAAGCTTTCTTT. This gives the protein CASSLVQGADTEAFF.

This clonotype was counted only a few times. This chain links TRBV4-1 with TRBJ2-2, with TRBD1 identical over 12 bases. The V and J ends lost 0 bases and 7 bases, in that order; junction bases with no gene match: 6. CDR3 length: 17 amino acids. From germline, CDR1 is MGHRA and CDR2 YSYEKL. CDR3 region: CASSQESGQGAGGELFF. The DNA of the CDR3 is TGCGCCAGCAGCCAAGAATCGGGACAGGGGGCTGGCGGGGAGCTGTTTTTT.

This clonotype was picked up a small number of times. The chain is built from TRBV20-1 and TRBJ1-2; D is ambiguous. CDR3 length: 10 residues. CDR1 DFQATT and CDR2 SNEGSKA come from the germline V gene (reference sequence). The V end lost 5 bases, the J end lost 8 bases, and 9 bases lay between the germline ends. As DNA, the CDR3 is TGCAGTGCTTATGGGGAGGGCTACACCTTC. Translating it yields CSAYGEGYTF.

This clonotype was counted a few times. This chain links TRBV6-5 with TRBJ2-1; D is possibly TRBD1 or TRBD2 (5 bases each). This CDR3 has 12 amino acids. Looked up from germline, CDR1 is MNHEY and CDR2 is SVGAGI. V was cut by 6 bases and J by 15 bases, with 18 bases left in between. The CDR3 DNA sequence: TGTGCCAGCAGCCCACATTCTCGGGGCTTGTTCTTC. This codes for CASSPHSRGLFF.

This rearrangement joins TRBV20-1 to TRBJ2-3; D is unresolved. CDR1 is DFQATT, CDR2 SNEGSKA, per germline (reference sequence). The length of the CDR3 is 14 residues. V shed 6 bases and J shed 2 bases, with 15 bases lying between them. The CDR3 DNA follows: TGCAGTGCGCAGAGGCTTGGCCCCACAGATACGCAGTATTTT. It encodes CSAQRLGPTDTQYF.

The rearrangement links TRBV6-2 or TRBV6-3 to TRBJ2-3; 13 positions match TRBD2. Germline trimming cut 0 bases from V and 0 bases from J; bases unmatched to any gene: 3. Germline loops: CDR1 MNHEY, CDR2 SVGEGT. The CDR3 consists of 18 residues. The CDR3 loop is CASSYSPGLAGSTDTQYF. Here the CDR3 DNA reads TGTGCCAGCAGTTACTCCCCGGGACTAGCGGGGAGCACAGATACGCAGTATTTT.

This chain links TRBV2 with TRBJ1-5; 9 bases are shared with TRBD1. CDR3 length equals 15 residues. Germline V CDR1 and CDR2: SNHLY, FYNNEI. Trimming took 5 bases from V and 2 from J; bases not matched to a gene: 4. The CDR3 DNA is TGTGCCAGCAGTAAACAGGGGGCAGGCAATCAGCCCCAGCATTTT. Amino acid sequence: CASSKQGAGNQPQHF.

The chain is built from TRBV4-2 and TRBJ2-3, with TRBD1 identical over 10 bases. V was clipped by 4 bases and J by 4 bases; unmatched bases: 8. The CDR3 has 16 residues. Germline lookup yields CDR1 LGHNA and CDR2 YNFKEQ. Written as DNA, the CDR3 is TGTGCCAGCAGCCGGGACAGGGGCCGGAGCGCAGATACGCAGTATTTT. Translating it yields CASSRDRGRSADTQYF.

V is TRBV6-5 and J is TRBJ2-3; D unresolved. The V end was cut by 6 bases, the J end by 2 bases, with 15 bases between. This CDR3 comprises 15 residues. Germline V CDR1 and CDR2: MNHEY, SVGAGI. The CDR3 here is CASSETLANTDTQYF. The CDR3 DNA is TGTGCCAGCAGCGAGACTCTGGCAAACACAGATACGCAGTATTTT.